This T cell receptor beta chain derives from a study of blood T cell repertoires in COVID-19. Across the study: Samples taken during acute and convalescent COVID-19 were collected in the United States, Italy and Spain. T cells, B-cell-depleted T cells, or PBMCs provided the cDNA or gDNA that served as material.

This CDR3 has 19 residues. In the study's own analysis: Scientists estimated how many nucleated cells there were by amplifying reference gene primers. Generated by immunoSEQ multiplex PCR, the TCRdb table keeps only in-frame clones and is missing some. The DNA was the basis for D and trimming; V, J and clone size are from that table. The profile shows about 130,000 clones, more than 75% of them singletons. During active infection, Seattle patients enrolled and were then monitored through disease. The origin of this receptor is a woman in her sixties or seventies with COVID-19, enrolled during active disease. The V gene is TRBV21-1, the J gene TRBJ1-5; the table's D call of TRBD1 was not tested on the DNA. TRBV21-1 is described as a pseudogene. Sequencing was carried out using peripheral blood. The CDR3: CASSKLGARRGCSNQPQHF. The CDR3 nucleotides are TGTGCCAGCAGCAAATTGGGGGCGCGTAGGGGTTGTAGCAATCAGCCCCAGCATTTT.